The present T cell receptor beta chain was sequenced within a study of blood T cell repertoires in COVID-19. Study context: The United States, Italy and Spain were the sources of the acute and convalescent COVID-19 samples. In each case, the material was cDNA or gDNA derived from T cells, B-cell-depleted T cells, or PBMCs.

V gave up 3 bases and J gave up 6 bases, with 11 bases separating them. The CDR3 length is 14 residues. Germline V CDR1 and CDR2: LNHDA, SQIVND (reference sequence). In the source study's methods: For nucleated cells, counts were estimated from reference gene primer amplification. Assay: immunoSEQ multiplex PCR; the TCRdb copy retains only in-frame clones and omits some. V and J calls and clone size come straight from that table; D and trimming were deduced from the DNA. The sample records 250,000 to 350,000 clones, around 87% being singletons. The source of this sequence is a man between 18 and 29 years old with active or convalescent COVID-19. J is TRBJ2-2 and V is TRBV19; D gene unclear. Sequenced: peripheral blood. This chain's CDR3 is CASSIALVAGELFF. The DNA for the CDR3 is TGTGCCAGTAGTATTGCCCTAGTGGCCGGGGAGCTGTTTTTT. Full variable domain (outside the CDR3, taken from reference TRBV19 and TRBJ2-2): DGGITQSPKYLFRKEGQNVTLSCEQNLNHDAMYWYRQDPGQGLRLIYYSQIVNDFQKGDIAEGYSVSREKKESFPLTVTSAQKNPTAFYLCASSIALVAGELFFGEGSRLTVL.